A single sample is the source of the 17 T cell receptor beta chains below, sequenced in a study of blood T cells in healthy people across ages. PCR was performed a second time for roughly 6 to 12 cycles using a sample-barcoded 5' primer and a J-beta primer mix. TCRdb ran MiXCR on the 5' RACE reads and lists one entry per CDR3 protein. Of hundreds of thousands of distinct CDR3 sequences listed, less than 40% are singletons. Input material: blood. The receptors here all came from an elderly woman in good health.

This chain joins TRBV7-6 and TRBJ1-4; 8 nucleotides line up with TRBD1. The length of the CDR3 is 16 residues. Looked up from germline, CDR1 is SGHVS and CDR2 is FNYEAQ. The V and J ends lost 8 bases and 0 bases, in that order; junction bases with no gene match: 8. The CDR3 here is CASGPRQGTTNEKLFF. CDR3 in DNA: TGTGCCAGCGGCCCGAGACAGGGGACAACTAATGAAAAACTGTTTTTT.

Comment on this clonotype: A much larger clone lies one base from this, so it may be a read error. The V and J genes are TRBV6-2 or TRBV6-3 and TRBJ2-5, with D hard to call. The CDR3 is made up of 18 amino acids. Between the trimmed V and J ends, which lost 0 bases and 1 base, there was a span of 18 bases. Germline V lookup: CDR1 MNHEY, CDR2 SVGEGT. The CDR3 coding sequence is TGTGCCAGCAGTTACTCGAGGTATGCAACTGTGATCCAAGAGACCCAGTACTTC. It translates to CASSYSRYATVIQETQYF.

This clonotype was found once. This may arise from a read error, as a much more abundant clone is one base away. This chain joins TRBV7-9 and TRBJ2-1; D ambiguous. The CDR3 sequence is 11 residues long. Germline CDR1 reads SEHNR; CDR2 reads FQNEAQ (reference sequence). CDR3 residues: CASSRSNEQVF. The CDR3 DNA sequence: TGTGCCAGCAGCCGGTCCAATGAGCAGGTCTTC.

This clonotype was detected only a few times. The rearrangement joins TRBV19 to TRBJ1-2; 8 bases are shared with TRBD1. Germline V gene lookup returns CDR1 LNHDA and CDR2 SQIVND (reference sequence). V gave up 7 bases and J gave up 4 bases; unmatched junction bases: 8. The CDR3 covers 14 residues. This chain's CDR3 is CASTAGQVLYGYTF. The CDR3 coding sequence is TGTGCCAGTACCGCGGGACAGGTCCTCTATGGCTACACCTTC.

This clonotype has a count of ten or more. V usage is TRBV10-3 and J usage is TRBJ1-2; possibly TRBD1 for D (5 bases). The ends were cut back, 4 bases at V and 5 bases at J, with 17 bases in the middle. Germline CDR1 reads ENHRY; CDR2 reads SYGVKD. The CDR3 has 15 residues. The chain's CDR3 is CAISAGGTSDYGYTF. Written as DNA, the CDR3 is TGTGCCATCAGTGCGGGTGGGACGAGTGATTATGGCTACACCTTC.

In regard to this clonotype: Because the CDR3's place on the DNA is in doubt, the DNA is left out and the CDR3 is given as listed by TCRdb. The genes are TRBV9 and TRBJ1-2; the table gives TRBD1 as D, unverified against the DNA. In germline, CDR1 is SGDLS, CDR2 YYNGEE. Termini included, the CDR3 measures 16 amino acids. CDR3 sequence reads: CASSVGTGSLSYGHTF.

This clonotype showed up many times. The chain has TRBV5-5 and TRBJ1-1, with 8 bases identical to TRBD1. This CDR3 contains 14 residues. Per germline, CDR1 SGHKS and CDR2 YYEKEE (reference sequence). Trimming cost V 0 bases and J 4 bases; bases outside gene matches: 2. The DNA of the CDR3 is TGTGCCAGCAGCTTGGGACAGGGGTTCACTGAAGCTTTCTTT. It is translated as CASSLGQGFTEAFF. Variable domain in full (rest from reference TRBV5-5 and TRBJ1-1): DAGVTQSPTHLIKTRGQQVTLRCSPISGHKSVSWYQQVLGQGPQFIFQYYEKEERGRGNFPDRFSARQFPNYSSELNVNALLLGDSALYLCASSLGQGFTEAFFGQGTRLTVV.

This clonotype was seen ten or more times. The chain carries TRBV15 and TRBJ1-4; 7 bases are a match to TRBD1. This CDR3 has 15 amino acids. The J segment lost 8 bases and the V segment lost 5 bases, leaving 11 bases of the junction unmatched. Germline V gene lookup returns CDR1 LNHNV and CDR2 YYDKDF (reference sequence). Here the CDR3 DNA reads TGTGCCACCAGCGCAGGGGGACAGATAGACGAAAAACTGTTTTTT. This translates into CATSAGGQIDEKLFF.

This chain uses TRBV29-1 with TRBJ2-7; 9 nucleotides agree with TRBD1. The junction had 6 bases not matched to a gene; V was cut back by 7 bases and J by 2 bases. The CDR3 length is 13 residues. From germline, CDR1 is SQVTM and CDR2 ANQGSEA. The CDR3 loop reads CSARQGGTYEQYF. The CDR3 DNA reads as TGCAGCGCAAGACAGGGGGGAACCTACGAGCAGTACTTC.

In regard to this clonotype: The junction shows a germline mismatch at one end, possibly a read error. V gene TRBV5-1 combines with J gene TRBJ1-1; maybe TRBD1 (6 bases). The CDR3 runs to 11 residues. Per the germline V gene, CDR1 is SGHRS and CDR2 is YFSETQ. The CDR3 DNA is TGCGCCAGTAGCTTACAGGGCATGGCTTTCTTT. Protein: CASSLQGMAFF.

As to this clonotype: This likely comes from a read error, as the CDR3 has no conserved phenylalanine or tryptophan at its end. The chain combines TRBV5-5 with TRBJ2-1; tentatively, D is TRBD2 (6 bases). The CDR3 is 17 residues long. V gave up 5 bases and J gave up 0 bases, with 18 bases separating them. From germline, CDR1 is SGHKS and CDR2 YYEKEE (reference sequence). The CDR3 coding sequence is TGTGCCAGCAGGGTGTATGCGGGGCGAAACTCCTACAATGAGCAGTTCGTC. Translation gives CASRVYAGRNSYNEQFV.

The rearrangement links TRBV24-1 to TRBJ1-2; D is uncertain. Trimming shortened V by 3 bases and J by 9 bases, and 13 bases separated the two germline ends. CDR1 is KGHDR, CDR2 SFDVKD, per germline. The CDR3 has 13 residues. CDR3: CATSDPWAQSYTF. Written as DNA, the CDR3 is TGTGCCACCAGTGATCCATGGGCCCAAAGCTACACCTTC.

This clonotype was observed a few times. This sequence may be a read error, since a much larger clone differs from it by one base. The rearrangement links TRBV29-1 to TRBJ2-3, with a possible D match to TRBD2 (8 bases). This CDR3 contains 13 residues. The germline V gene has CDR1 SQVTM and CDR2 ANQGSEA. DNA of the CDR3: TGCAGCGTGAAATTAGCGGGGACAGATGCGCAGTATTTT. It encodes CSVKLAGTDAQYF.

This chain joins TRBV6-5 and TRBJ2-5; tentative D call: TRBD1 (5 bases). The CDR3 runs 15 residues. Trimming stripped 0 bases from V and 1 base from J, with 9 bases between. From germline, CDR1 is MNHEY and CDR2 SVGAGI. The CDR3 sequence: CASSYSRTLQETQYF. As DNA, the CDR3 is TGTGCCAGCAGTTACTCGAGGACACTCCAAGAGACCCAGTACTTC.

A few counts support this clonotype. One base away lies a much larger clone, so this may be a sequencing read error. This chain uses TRBV20-1 with TRBJ2-5; D is uncertain. The CDR3 runs to 11 residues. The germline V gene encodes CDR1 DFQATT and CDR2 SNEGSKA (reference sequence). CDR3 in amino acids: CRAIWEETQYF. The CDR3 DNA is TGCAGGGCTATTTGGGAAGAGACCCAGTACTTC.

The chain combines TRBV6-5 with TRBJ1-6; a possible D gene is TRBD1 (6 bases). The CDR3 covers 12 residues. CDR1 is MNHEY and CDR2 is SVGAGI in the germline V gene. The ends were cut back, 8 bases at V and 5 bases at J, with 7 bases in the middle. The CDR3 nucleotides are TGTGCCAGCCAGGGGAATAATTCACCCCTCCACTTT. It translates to CASQGNNSPLHF.

This clonotype has at least ten counts. This chain uses TRBV9 with TRBJ2-3, with a weak D call TRBD1 (5 bases). V was pared by 7 bases and J by 2 bases, with 20 bases between. The CDR3 has 16 residues. Germline lookup yields CDR1 SGDLS and CDR2 YYNGEE. CDR3 in amino acids: CASDRGQDGYTDTQYF. The DNA for the CDR3 is TGTGCCAGCGACAGAGGTCAGGACGGATACACAGATACGCAGTATTTT.